The 11 T cell receptor beta chains reported below all come from one sample, sequenced in a study of T cell changes during pregnancy in multiple sclerosis (dated by TCRdb to between 2017 and 2020). The library was produced with the immunoSEQ multiplex PCR assay. Imported from immuneACCESS, the table was reduced by TCRdb to in-frame sequences with V and J called. These copies leave out some clones; in studies compared against another copy, an unresolved V gene accounts for under half, and the cause of the remainder is not known. For this sample there are about 31,000 clones; roughly 90% appear just once. The ten largest clonotypes hold around a tenth of the sample. Sequenced material: CD8+ T cells from peripheral blood mononuclear cells, taken in the first trimester of pregnancy. The receptors here all came from a female donor with multiple sclerosis, enrolled in a pregnancy study.

Concerning this clone: The same CDR3 also results from other DNA sequences found in this sample. The chain couples TRBV27 to TRBJ1-1, with D possibly TRBD1 on 5 matching bases. This CDR3 contains 14 residues. With 1 base removed from V and 5 bases from J, the gap between germline ends came to 11 bases. Germline V gives CDR1 MNHEY, CDR2 SMNVEV (reference sequence). The CDR3 reads CASSLYRGGTEAFF. As DNA, the CDR3 is TGTGCCAGCAGTTTATATAGGGGAGGGACTGAAGCTTTCTTT.

This chain connects TRBV2 to TRBJ2-1; 8 bases align to TRBD2. The CDR3 sequence is 15 residues long. After removal of 8 bases from V and 7 bases from J, the junction contained 13 bases not matched to a gene. The germline V gene encodes CDR1 SNHLY and CDR2 FYNNEI. This CDR3 is CASQIGTRVFNEQFF. The CDR3 nucleotides are TGTGCCAGCCAGATCGGGACTAGAGTCTTTAATGAGCAGTTCTTC.

The chain combines TRBV27 with TRBJ2-1, with 8 bases matching TRBD2. This CDR3 has 17 amino acids. The ends lost 3 bases at V and 0 bases at J; junction bases unmatched: 7. Germline values: CDR1 MNHEY, CDR2 SMNVEV (reference sequence). The CDR3 loop is CASSLVVGRGSYNEQFF. The CDR3 DNA sequence: TGTGCCAGCAGTTTGGTGGTCGGGAGGGGCTCCTACAATGAGCAGTTCTTC.

This chain uses TRBV29-1 with TRBJ1-5; 8 nucleotides match TRBD1. CDR3 size: 14 residues. The germline CDR1 and CDR2 sequences are SQVTM and ANQGSEA. The V segment lost 4 bases and the J segment 5 bases; nucleotides outside the gene matches: 7. The CDR3 DNA follows: TGCAGCGTTGTAGTGGACAGGGAGTATCAGCCCCAGCATTTT. Translation: CSVVVDREYQPQHF.

This chain uses TRBV25-1 with TRBJ2-7; a possible D gene is TRBD2 (5 bases). The germline V and J ends were trimmed by 0 bases and 8 bases, with 17 bases remaining between them. The CDR3 contains 15 residues. Germline CDR1 MGHDK, CDR2 SYGVNS. DNA of the CDR3: TGTGCCAGCAGTGAATATCGGGGTTGGGATACTCAGCAGTACTTC. Amino acids: CASSEYRGWDTQQYF.

The chain couples TRBV28 to TRBJ2-5; TRBD1 matches at 9 bases. V shed 3 bases and J 5 bases; nucleotides not matched to a gene: 7. The germline CDR1 and CDR2 sequences are MDHEN and SYDVKM. This CDR3 contains 15 residues. The CDR3 region has the DNA TGTGCCAGCAGTTTTATGGGACAGGGCTTGGAGACCCAGTACTTC. Its protein is CASSFMGQGLETQYF.

The chain has TRBV6-1 and TRBJ1-5; 7 bases line up with TRBD1. The CDR3 spans 13 residues. Germline values: CDR1 MNHNS, CDR2 SASEGT. V was clipped by 5 bases and J by 3 bases; unmatched bases: 1. As DNA, the CDR3 is TGTGCCAGCAGTACAGGGGTCAATCAGCCCCAGCATTTT. It translates to CASSTGVNQPQHF.

The rearrangement uses TRBV7-9 and TRBJ2-2, with unresolved D. Trimming took 3 bases from V and 2 from J, leaving 7 bases between them. This CDR3 is 14 amino acids long. Germline V lookup: CDR1 SEHNR, CDR2 FQNEAQ (reference sequence). CDR3 in amino acids: CASSFLLNTGELFF. For the CDR3, the DNA is TGTGCCAGCAGCTTTTTACTTAACACCGGGGAGCTGTTTTTT.

This chain connects TRBV27 to TRBJ2-7; tentatively, D is TRBD1 (6 bases). CDR3 length equals 12 residues. V lost 10 bases to trimming and J lost 3 bases, with 13 bases between them. CDR1 and CDR2 (germline): MNHEY, SMNVEV (reference sequence). The CDR3 DNA is TGTGCCACCACAGGGTGGGACTACGAGCAGTACTTC. Amino acid sequence: CATTGWDYEQYF.

CDR3 protein: CASSYKGTGGGETQYF. CDR3 in DNA: TGTGCCAGCAGTTACAAGGGGACAGGGGGAGGGGAGACCCAGTACTTC. The J gene is TRBJ2-5, the V gene TRBV6-5, with TRBD1 matching over 11 bases. The V and J ends lost 2 bases and 5 bases, in that order; junction bases with no gene match: 7. The CDR3 spans 16 residues. Looked up from germline, CDR1 is MNHEY and CDR2 is SVGAGI.

V usage is TRBV9 and J usage is TRBJ2-7; the match to TRBD1 covers 7 bases. Unmatched junction bases numbered 1, after V lost 0 bases and J lost 4 bases. The germline gives CDR1 SGDLS, CDR2 YYNGEE. This CDR3 region has 13 residues. For the CDR3, the DNA is TGTGCCAGCAGCGTAGACAGGGGATACGAGCAGTACTTC. This gives the protein CASSVDRGYEQYF. Complete variable domain (other parts from reference TRBV9 and TRBJ2-7): DSGVTQTPKHLITATGQRVTLRCSPRSGDLSVYWYQQSLDQGLQFLIQYYNGEERAKGNILERFSAQQFPDLHSELNLSSLELGDSALYFCASSVDRGYEQYFGPGTRLTVT.